This T cell receptor beta chain was identified during a study of cytomegalovirus exposure and HLA in healthy donors. A note on this clone: The antigen is undetermined.

Findings of the study overall: Earlier results showed most TCR beta V segments being productive about 87% or about 30% of the time.

With 60 Vbeta and 13 Jbeta primers, the PCR was carried out. Sequencing used immunoSEQ multiplex PCR; TCRdb keeps in-frame clones, though not all of them. The sample comprises 150,000 to 200,000 clones, roughly 80% of which are singletons, and 0.75% to 0.9% rests with the top ten. This CDR3 is 15 amino acids long. Unmatched junction bases numbered 5, after V lost 2 bases and J lost 4 bases. Germline CDR1 is MNHNY and CDR2 is SVGAGI (reference sequence). Specimen: PBMCs. The receptor comes from a woman aged 18-29 years in good health and CMV-seronegative. The chain carries TRBV6-6 and TRBJ2-3; TRBD1 aligns across 8 bases. The CDR3 nucleotides are TGTGCCAGCAGTTACCGGGCGACAGGGGCAGATACGCAGTATTTT. Translating gives CASSYRATGADTQYF.